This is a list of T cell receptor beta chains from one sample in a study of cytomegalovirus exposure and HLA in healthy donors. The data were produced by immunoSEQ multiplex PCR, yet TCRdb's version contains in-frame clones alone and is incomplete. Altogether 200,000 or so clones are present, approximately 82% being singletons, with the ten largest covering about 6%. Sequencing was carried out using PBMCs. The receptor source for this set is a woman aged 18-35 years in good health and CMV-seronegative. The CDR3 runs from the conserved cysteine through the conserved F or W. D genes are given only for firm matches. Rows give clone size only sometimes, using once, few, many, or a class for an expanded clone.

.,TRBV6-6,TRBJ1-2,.,CASSYPEAGDYGYTF,TGTGCCAGCAGTTACCCGGAGGCCGGGGACTATGGCTACACCTTC
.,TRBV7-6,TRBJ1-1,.,CASSSRLNEAFF,TGTGCCAGCAGCTCCCGACTGAATGAAGCTTTCTTT
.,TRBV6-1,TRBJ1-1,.,CASSDISPTEAFF,TGTGCCAGCAGTGACATTTCTCCTACTGAAGCTTTCTTT
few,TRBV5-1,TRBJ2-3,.,CASSLTGLIASRTQYF,TGCGCCAGCAGCTTGACTGGACTAATTGCCTCTCGTACGCAGTATTTT
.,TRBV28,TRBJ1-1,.,CASSFFEGTEAFF,TGTGCCAGCAGTTTTTTTGAGGGCACTGAAGCTTTCTTT
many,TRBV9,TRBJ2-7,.,CASSAGQGSHEQYF,TGTGCCAGCAGCGCGGGACAAGGCTCACACGAGCAGTACTTC
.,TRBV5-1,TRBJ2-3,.,CASSLRLRSTDTQYF,TGCGCCAGCAGCCTCAGACTTAGAAGCACAGATACGCAGTATTTT
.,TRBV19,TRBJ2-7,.,CASSPRGFSYEQYF,TGTGCCAGTAGTCCCCGGGGGTTTTCCTACGAGCAGTACTTC
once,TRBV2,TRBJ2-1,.,CASSPTEQFF,TGTGCCAGCAGCCCGACTGAGCAGTTCTTC
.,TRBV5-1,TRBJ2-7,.,CASSLDAQEGSYEQYF,TGCGCCAGCAGCTTGGACGCCCAGGAGGGGAGCTACGAGCAGTACTTC
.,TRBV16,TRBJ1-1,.,CASSQSEGRTEAFF,TGTGCCAGCAGCCAATCGGAGGGGCGAACTGAAGCTTTCTTT
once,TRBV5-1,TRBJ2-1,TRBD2,CASSLGTSGYNEQFF,TGCGCCAGCAGCTTGGGGACTAGCGGCTACAATGAGCAGTTCTTC
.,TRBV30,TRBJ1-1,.,CAWSGGRNTEAFF,TGTGCCTGGAGCGGGGGGCGGAACACTGAAGCTTTCTTT
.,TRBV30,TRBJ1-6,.,CAWSVPGNSPLHF,TGTGCCTGGAGTGTACCTGGGAACTCACCCCTCCACTTT
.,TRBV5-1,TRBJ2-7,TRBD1,CASTPGGADSYEQYF,TGCGCCAGCACCCCAGGGGGAGCCGACTCCTACGAGCAGTACTTC
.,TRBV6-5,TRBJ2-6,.,CASSYAMAWGANVLTF,TGTGCCAGCAGTTACGCTATGGCTTGGGGGGCCAACGTCCTGACTTTC
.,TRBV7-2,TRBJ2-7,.,CASSFRQGSYEQYF,TGTGCCAGCAGCTTCAGGCAAGGGAGCTACGAGCAGTACTTC
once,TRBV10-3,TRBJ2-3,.,CAISESTDTQYF,TGTGCCATCAGTGAGTCCACAGATACGCAGTATTTT
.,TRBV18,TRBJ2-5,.,CASSPRGGETQYF,TGTGCCAGCTCACCAAGGGGTGGAGAGACCCAGTACTTC
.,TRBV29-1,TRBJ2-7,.,CSVDPGENEQYF,TGCAGCGTTGATCCGGGAGAAAACGAGCAGTACTTC
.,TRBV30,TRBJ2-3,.,CAGEDQPHGTQYF,TGTGCTGGGGAAGACCAACCACACGGTACGCAGTATTTT
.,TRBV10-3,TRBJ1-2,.,CAINPEINYGYTF,TGTGCCATCAATCCAGAGATTAACTATGGCTACACCTTC
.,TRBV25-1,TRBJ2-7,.,CASSGSYEQYF,TGTGCCAGCAGCGGCTCCTACGAGCAGTACTTC
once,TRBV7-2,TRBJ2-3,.,CASSLTVGTDTQYF,TGTGCCAGCAGCTTAACTGTCGGCACAGATACGCAGTATTTT
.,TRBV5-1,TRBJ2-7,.,CASSLEGSTVHEQYF,TGCGCCAGCAGCTTGGAGGGTAGCACGGTCCACGAGCAGTACTTC
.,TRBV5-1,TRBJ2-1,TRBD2,CASAEREGPYNEQFF,TGCGCCAGCGCCGAGCGGGAGGGGCCCTACAATGAGCAGTTCTTC
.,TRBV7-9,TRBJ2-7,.,CASSFESGEQYF,TGTGCCAGCAGCTTCGAATCAGGCGAGCAGTACTTC
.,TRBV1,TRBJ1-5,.,CTSSLLSAQENNQPQHF,TGCACCAGCAGTCTCTTGAGCGCCCAGGAGAACAATCAGCCCCAGCATTTT
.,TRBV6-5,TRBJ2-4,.,CASSYAGGIQYF,TGTGCCAGCAGTTACGCCGGGGGCATTCAGTACTTC
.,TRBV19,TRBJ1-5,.,CATRSQPTGRTQHF,TGTGCCACTCGGAGTCAACCCACGGGGAGGACCCAGCATTTT
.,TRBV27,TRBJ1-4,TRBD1,CASSPGTGKTDNEKLFF,TGTGCCAGCAGTCCTGGGACAGGGAAAACCGATAATGAAAAACTGTTTTTT
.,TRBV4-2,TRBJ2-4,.,CASTGGDTPDIQYF,TGTGCCAGCACCGGAGGCGACACGCCGGACATTCAGTACTTC
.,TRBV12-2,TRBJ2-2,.,CASRLALGEVYTGELFF,TGTGCAAGTCGCTTAGCGCTAGGGGAGGTGTACACCGGGGAGCTGTTTTTT
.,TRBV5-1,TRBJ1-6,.,CASSLALTGFDSPLHF,TGCGCCAGCAGCTTGGCTCTAACCGGTTTCGATTCACCCCTCCACTTT
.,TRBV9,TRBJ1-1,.,CASSTLTANTEAFF,TGTGCCAGCAGCACCCTGACAGCGAACACTGAAGCTTTCTTT
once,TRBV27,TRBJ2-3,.,CASTAGDSPSTDTQYF,TGTGCCAGCACCGCGGGCGACAGCCCGTCCACAGATACGCAGTATTTT
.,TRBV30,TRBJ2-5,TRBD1,CAWSVGYRGRETQYF,TGTGCCTGGAGTGTGGGATACAGGGGGCGGGAGACCCAGTACTTC